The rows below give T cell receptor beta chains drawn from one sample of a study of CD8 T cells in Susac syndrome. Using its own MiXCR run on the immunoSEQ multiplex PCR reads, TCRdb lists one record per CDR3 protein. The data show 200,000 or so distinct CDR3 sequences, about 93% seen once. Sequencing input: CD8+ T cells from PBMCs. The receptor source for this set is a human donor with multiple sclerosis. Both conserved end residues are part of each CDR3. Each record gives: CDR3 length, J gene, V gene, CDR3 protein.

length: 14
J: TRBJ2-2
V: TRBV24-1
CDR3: CATSDSAFTGELFF

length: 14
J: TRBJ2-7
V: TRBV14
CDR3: CASSPRMGYYEQYF

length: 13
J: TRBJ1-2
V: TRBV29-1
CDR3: CSVVAEGNYGYTF

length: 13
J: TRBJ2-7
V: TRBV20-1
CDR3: CSTPGQGYNEQYF

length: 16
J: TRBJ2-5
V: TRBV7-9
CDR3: CASSPEGLALGETQYF

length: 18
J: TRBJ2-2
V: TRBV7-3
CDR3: CASSQWALADTNTGELFF

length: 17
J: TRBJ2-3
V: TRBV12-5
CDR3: CASGLASGTIVVDTQYF

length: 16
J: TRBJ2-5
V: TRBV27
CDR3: CASSLMGQGAQETQYF

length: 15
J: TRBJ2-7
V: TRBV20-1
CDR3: CSARALAGAVYEQYF

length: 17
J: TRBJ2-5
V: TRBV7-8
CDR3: CASSLWATSGGFGAQYF

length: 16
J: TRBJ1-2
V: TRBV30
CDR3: CAWSVRKGRGGYGYTF

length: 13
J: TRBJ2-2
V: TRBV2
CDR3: CAKNSGNTGELFF

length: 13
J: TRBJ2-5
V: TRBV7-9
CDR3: CASSGGAQETQYF

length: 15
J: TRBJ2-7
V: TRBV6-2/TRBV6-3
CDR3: CASSYGGATPYEQYF

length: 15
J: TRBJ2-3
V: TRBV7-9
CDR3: CASSLVQINTDTQYF

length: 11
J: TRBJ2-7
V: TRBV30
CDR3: CAWISSYEQYF